This record looks at one T cell receptor beta chain sequence and its context. Indicated time point: blood 4 weeks post-SBRT, at nephrectomy. Treatment here: 15 Gy SBRT to primary tumor, nephrectomy 4 weeks later. Nephrectomy followed 15 Gy stereotactic body radiation by 4 weeks. The source of the sample is a study of radiation and T cells in renal cell carcinoma. Germline V gives CDR1 GTSNPN, CDR2 SVGIG (reference sequence). V lost 0 bases to trimming and J lost 5 bases, with 11 bases between them. This CDR3 is 14 amino acids long. Profiling relied on immunoSEQ multiplex PCR, and the TCRdb table lists in-frame clones only, not all of them. The data hold approximately 65,000 clones, with 65% to 80% observed a single time.

Sample: blood, taken from a patient whose treatment included radiotherapy and nephrectomy. This receptor was identified in a man aged 55 to 70 with renal cell carcinoma. The genes are TRBV30 and TRBJ1-5; D unresolved. The CDR3 sequence is CAWSVSRLDQPQHF. The CDR3 DNA sequence: TGTGCCTGGAGTGTTTCCAGGTTGGATCAGCCCCAGCATTTT.